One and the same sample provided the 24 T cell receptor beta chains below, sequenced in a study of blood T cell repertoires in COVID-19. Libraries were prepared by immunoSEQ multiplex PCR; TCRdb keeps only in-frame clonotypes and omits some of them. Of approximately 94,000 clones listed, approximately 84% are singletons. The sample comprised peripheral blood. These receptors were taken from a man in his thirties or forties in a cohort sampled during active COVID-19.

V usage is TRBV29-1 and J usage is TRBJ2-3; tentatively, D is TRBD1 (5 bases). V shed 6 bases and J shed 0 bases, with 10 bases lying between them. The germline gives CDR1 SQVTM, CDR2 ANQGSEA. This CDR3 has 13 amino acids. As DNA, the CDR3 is TGCAGCGTCGGACACGATAGCACAGATACGCAGTATTTT. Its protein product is CSVGHDSTDTQYF.

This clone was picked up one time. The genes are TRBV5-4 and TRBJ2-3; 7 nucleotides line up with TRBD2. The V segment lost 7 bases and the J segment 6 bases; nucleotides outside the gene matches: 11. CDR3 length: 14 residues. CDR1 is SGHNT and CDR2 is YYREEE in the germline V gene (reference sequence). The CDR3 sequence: CASAAGSGSDTQYF. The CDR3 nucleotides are TGTGCCAGCGCCGCGGGTAGCGGGTCGGATACGCAGTATTTT.

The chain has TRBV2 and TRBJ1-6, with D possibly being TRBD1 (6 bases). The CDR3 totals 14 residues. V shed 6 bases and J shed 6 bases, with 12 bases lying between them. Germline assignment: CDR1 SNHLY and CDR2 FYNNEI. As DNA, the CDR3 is TGTGCCAGCAGAAGAGACAGGTTTAATTCACCCCTCCACTTT. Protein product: CASRRDRFNSPLHF.

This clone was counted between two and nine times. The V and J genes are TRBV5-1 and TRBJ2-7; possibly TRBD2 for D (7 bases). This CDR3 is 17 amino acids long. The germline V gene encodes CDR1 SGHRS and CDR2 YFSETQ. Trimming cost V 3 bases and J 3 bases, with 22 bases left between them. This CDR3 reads CASSWGTGGARVYEQYF. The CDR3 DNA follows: TGCGCCAGCAGCTGGGGAACTGGGGGGGCCCGGGTCTACGAGCAGTACTTC.

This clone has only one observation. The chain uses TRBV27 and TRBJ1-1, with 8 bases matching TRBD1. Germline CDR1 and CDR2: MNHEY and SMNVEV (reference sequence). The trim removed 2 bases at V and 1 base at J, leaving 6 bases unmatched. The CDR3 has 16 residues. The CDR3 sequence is CASSLHPDRGNTEAFF. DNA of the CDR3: TGTGCCAGCAGTTTACACCCCGACAGGGGGAACACTGAAGCTTTCTTT.

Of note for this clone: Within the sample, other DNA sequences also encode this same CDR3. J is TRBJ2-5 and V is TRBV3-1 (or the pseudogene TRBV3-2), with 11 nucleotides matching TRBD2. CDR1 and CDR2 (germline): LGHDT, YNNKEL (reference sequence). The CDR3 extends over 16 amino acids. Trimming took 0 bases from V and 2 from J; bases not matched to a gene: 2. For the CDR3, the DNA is TGTGCCAGCAGCCAAGACCTAGCGGGGGGTCAAGAGACCCAGTACTTC. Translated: CASSQDLAGGQETQYF.

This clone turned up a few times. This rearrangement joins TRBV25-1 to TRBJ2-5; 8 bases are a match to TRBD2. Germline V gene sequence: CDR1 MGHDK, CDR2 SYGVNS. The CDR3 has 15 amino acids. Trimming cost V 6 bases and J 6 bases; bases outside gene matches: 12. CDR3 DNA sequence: TGTGCCAGCAGAGGGGGATCGGGGGGGCAAAAGACCCAGTACTTC. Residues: CASRGGSGGQKTQYF.

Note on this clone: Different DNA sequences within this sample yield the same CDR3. The CDR3 DNA sequence: TGTGCCAGCTCGACAGGGCCCTCCTACGAGCAGTACTTC. It yields the protein CASSTGPSYEQYF. The chain carries TRBV6-5 and TRBJ2-7; TRBD1 matches 7 bases. CDR3 length: 13 amino acids. Per germline, CDR1 MNHEY and CDR2 SVGAGI. V shed 8 bases, J shed 0 bases, and the junction held 4 bases outside the gene matches.

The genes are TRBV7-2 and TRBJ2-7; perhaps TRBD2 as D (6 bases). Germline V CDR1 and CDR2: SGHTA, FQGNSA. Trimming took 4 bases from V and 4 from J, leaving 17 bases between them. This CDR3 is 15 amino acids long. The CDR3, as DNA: TGTGCCAGCAGCTCCACTGGGGGGAAGTCTTACGAGCAGTACTTC. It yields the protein CASSSTGGKSYEQYF.

CDR3 protein: CATSRSGGGAYEQYF. As DNA, the CDR3 is TGTGCCACCAGCAGATCCGGTGGAGGGGCCTACGAGCAGTACTTC. The chain is built from TRBV15 and TRBJ2-7, with D possibly being TRBD2 (6 bases). Germline CDR1 reads LNHNV; CDR2 reads YYDKDF (reference sequence). The CDR3 covers 15 residues. V lost 2 bases and J lost 2, with 13 bases in between.

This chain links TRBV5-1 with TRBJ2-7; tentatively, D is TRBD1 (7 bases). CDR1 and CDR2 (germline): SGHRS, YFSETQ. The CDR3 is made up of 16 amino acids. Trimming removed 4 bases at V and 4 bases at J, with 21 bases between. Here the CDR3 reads CASSAGQARGGYEQYF. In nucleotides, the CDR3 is TGCGCCAGCAGCGCAGGACAGGCCCGAGGAGGGTACGAGCAGTACTTC.

The CDR3 sequence: CASRDTGGSGELFF. The CDR3 DNA follows: TGTGCCAGCAGAGATACGGGAGGATCCGGGGAGCTGTTTTTT. This sequence joins TRBV7-9 and TRBJ2-2; 7 nucleotides match TRBD2. The CDR3 consists of 14 residues. CDR1 and CDR2 from the germline V gene are SEHNR and FQNEAQ (reference sequence). J gave up 6 bases and V 6 bases, and 7 bases lay outside the gene matches.

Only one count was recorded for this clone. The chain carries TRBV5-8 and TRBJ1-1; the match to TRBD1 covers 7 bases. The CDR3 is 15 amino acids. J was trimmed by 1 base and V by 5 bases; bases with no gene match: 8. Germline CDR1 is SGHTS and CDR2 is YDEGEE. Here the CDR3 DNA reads TGTGCCAGCAGTTCCGGACAGGCCAGGAACACTGAAGCTTTCTTT. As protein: CASSSGQARNTEAFF.

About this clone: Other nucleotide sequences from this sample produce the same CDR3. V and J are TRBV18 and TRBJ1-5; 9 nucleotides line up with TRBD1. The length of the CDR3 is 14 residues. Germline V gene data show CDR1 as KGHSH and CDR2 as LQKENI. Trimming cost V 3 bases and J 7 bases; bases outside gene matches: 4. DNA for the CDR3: TGTGCCAGCTCACCCGGACAGGGGCGACAGCCCCAGCATTTT. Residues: CASSPGQGRQPQHF. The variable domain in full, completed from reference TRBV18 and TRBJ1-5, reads NAGVMQNPRHLVRRRGQEARLRCSPMKGHSHVYWYRQLPEEGLKFMVYLQKENIIDESGMPKERFSAEFPKEGPSILRIQQVVRGDSAAYFCASSPGQGRQPQHFGDGTRLSIL.

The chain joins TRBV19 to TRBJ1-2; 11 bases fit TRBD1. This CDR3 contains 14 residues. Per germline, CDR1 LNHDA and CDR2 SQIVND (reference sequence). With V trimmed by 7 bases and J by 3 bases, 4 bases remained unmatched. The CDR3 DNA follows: TGTGCCAGTAATCAGGGACAGGGGGACTATGGCTACACCTTC. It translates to CASNQGQGDYGYTF. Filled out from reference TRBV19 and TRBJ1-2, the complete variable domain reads DGGITQSPKYLFRKEGQNVTLSCEQNLNHDAMYWYRQDPGQGLRLIYYSQIVNDFQKGDIAEGYSVSREKKESFPLTVTSAQKNPTAFYLCASNQGQGDYGYTFGSGTRLTVV.

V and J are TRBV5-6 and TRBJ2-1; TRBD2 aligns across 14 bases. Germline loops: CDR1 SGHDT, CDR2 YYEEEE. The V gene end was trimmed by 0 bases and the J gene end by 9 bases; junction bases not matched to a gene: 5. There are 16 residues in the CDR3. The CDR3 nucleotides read TGTGCCAGCAGCTTGGCCGGACTAGCGGGGGGTGGTGAGCAGTTCTTC. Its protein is CASSLAGLAGGGEQFF.

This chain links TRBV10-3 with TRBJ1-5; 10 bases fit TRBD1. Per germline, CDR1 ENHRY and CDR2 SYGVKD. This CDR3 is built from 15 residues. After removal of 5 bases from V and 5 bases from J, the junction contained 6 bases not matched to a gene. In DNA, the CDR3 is TGTGCCATCAGTACCGGGACAGGGGCCGATCAGCCCCAGCATTTT. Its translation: CAISTGTGADQPQHF.

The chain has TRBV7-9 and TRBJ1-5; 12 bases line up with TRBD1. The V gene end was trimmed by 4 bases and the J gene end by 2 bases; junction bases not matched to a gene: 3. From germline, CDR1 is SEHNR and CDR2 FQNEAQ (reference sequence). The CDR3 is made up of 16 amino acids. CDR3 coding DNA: TGTGCCAGCAGCTCGGGGGACAGGGGGCGCAATCAGCCCCAGCATTTT. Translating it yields CASSSGDRGRNQPQHF.

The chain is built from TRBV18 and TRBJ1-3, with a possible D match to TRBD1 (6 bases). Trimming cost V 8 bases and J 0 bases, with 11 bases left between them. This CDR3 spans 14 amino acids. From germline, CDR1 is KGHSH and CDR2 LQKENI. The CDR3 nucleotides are TGTGCCAGCGACCGGACAGCCTCTGGAAACACCATATATTTT. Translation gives CASDRTASGNTIYF.

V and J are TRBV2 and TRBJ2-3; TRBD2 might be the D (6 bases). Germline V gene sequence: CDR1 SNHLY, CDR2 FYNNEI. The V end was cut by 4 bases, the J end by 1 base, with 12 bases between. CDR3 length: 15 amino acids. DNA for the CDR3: TGTGCCAGCAGTGTCACTGGCGGGGGCACAGATACGCAGTATTTT. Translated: CASSVTGGGTDTQYF.

The CDR3 DNA sequence: TGTGCCAGCAGCTTGACCCCAGGGGGAACCTACGAGCAGTACTTC. Amino acids: CASSLTPGGTYEQYF. This chain uses TRBV5-4 with TRBJ2-7; 7 bases fit TRBD1. V was clipped by 1 base and J by 2 bases; unmatched bases: 6. The germline gives CDR1 SGHNT, CDR2 YYREEE (reference sequence). CDR3 size: 15 residues.

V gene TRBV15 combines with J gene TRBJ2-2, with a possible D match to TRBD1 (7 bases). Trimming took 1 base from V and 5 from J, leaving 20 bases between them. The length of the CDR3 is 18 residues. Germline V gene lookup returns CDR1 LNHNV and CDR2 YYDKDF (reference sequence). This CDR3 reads CATSRGGLTGVFTGELFF. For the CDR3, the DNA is TGTGCCACCAGCAGAGGGGGACTCACAGGGGTTTTTACCGGGGAGCTGTTTTTT.

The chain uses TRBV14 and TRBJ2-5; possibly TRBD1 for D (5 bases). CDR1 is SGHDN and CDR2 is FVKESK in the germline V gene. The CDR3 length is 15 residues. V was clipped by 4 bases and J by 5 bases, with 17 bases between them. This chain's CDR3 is CASSPMDIFAETQYF. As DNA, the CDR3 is TGTGCCAGCAGCCCCATGGACATCTTCGCGGAGACCCAGTACTTC.

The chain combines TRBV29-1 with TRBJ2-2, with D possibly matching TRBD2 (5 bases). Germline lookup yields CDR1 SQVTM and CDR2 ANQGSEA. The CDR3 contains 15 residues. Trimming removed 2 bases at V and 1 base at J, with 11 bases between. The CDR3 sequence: CSVERLAENTGELFF. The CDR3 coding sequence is TGCAGCGTTGAAAGGCTAGCAGAGAACACCGGGGAGCTGTTTTTT.